The 32 T cell receptor beta chains below come from one sample, sequenced in a study of post-analysis software for immune sequencing data. Tagging with unique molecular identifiers was a feature of the TCR beta cDNA libraries. TCRdb used MiXCR to reprocess the PCR reads, holding one entry per CDR3 protein. The sample holds fewer than 850,000 distinct CDR3 sequences, 25% to 30% seen once. General study findings and limits: Five or six TRBV segments were significantly more frequent in patients than in controls. TRBV5-6, TRBV5-1 and TRBV20-1 were among these segments.

These receptors' targets are unknown. Source material: blood. These receptors all stem from a girl between 10 and 17 years old with multiple sclerosis.

This clonotype has more than one count but fewer than ten. This chain uses TRBV20-1 with TRBJ2-7, with 7 bases matching TRBD1. With V trimmed by 5 bases and J by 2 bases, 6 bases remained unmatched. There are 13 residues in the CDR3. CDR1 DFQATT and CDR2 SNEGSKA come from the germline V gene (reference sequence). In nucleotides, the CDR3 is TGCAGTGCTGAGACAGGGCGGACCTACGAGCAGTACTTC. Its protein product is CSAETGRTYEQYF.

This clonotype was counted many times. The chain carries TRBV7-2 and TRBJ2-5, with a tentative D call TRBD1 (6 bases). From germline, CDR1 is SGHTA and CDR2 FQGNSA. The length of the CDR3 is 15 residues. Trimming left V 5 bases short and J 5 bases short, with 18 bases between. The CDR3 here is CASSRQRQVSETQYF. In DNA form, the CDR3 reads TGTGCCAGCAGCCGCCAGCGACAGGTTTCTGAGACCCAGTACTTC.

The V gene is TRBV27, the J gene TRBJ2-3; 9 positions match TRBD2. With V trimmed by 4 bases and J by 7 bases, 9 bases remained unmatched. In germline, CDR1 is MNHEY, CDR2 SMNVEV (reference sequence). The CDR3 runs to 15 residues. The CDR3 reads CASSSTGTSSNTQYF. The DNA of the CDR3 is TGTGCCAGCAGTTCCACCGGGACTAGCTCAAATACGCAGTATTTT.

This clonotype was seen repeatedly, ten times or more. The V gene is TRBV9, the J gene TRBJ1-2; 12 nucleotides match TRBD1. CDR1 is SGDLS, CDR2 YYNGEE, per germline. The CDR3 contains 16 residues. The J segment lost 6 bases and the V segment lost 3 bases, leaving 9 bases of the junction unmatched. CDR3: CASSAYGTGGEDGYTF. In nucleotides, the CDR3 is TGTGCCAGCAGCGCCTACGGGACAGGGGGCGAGGATGGCTACACCTTC.

Only one count was recorded for this clonotype. The rearrangement uses TRBV15 and TRBJ2-5; 13 bases are a match to TRBD2. The CDR3 has 16 residues. V was pared by 3 bases and J by 11 bases, with 12 bases of the junction left unmatched. Germline loops: CDR1 LNHNV, CDR2 YYDKDF (reference sequence). For the CDR3, the DNA is TGTGCCACCAGCAGTCCTGGACTAGCGGGGGCCTACGGGCAGTACTTC. It encodes CATSSPGLAGAYGQYF.

V is TRBV12-3 or TRBV12-4 and J is TRBJ2-2, with TRBD1 matching 7 bases. The V and J ends lost 6 bases and 6 bases, in that order; junction bases with no gene match: 4. CDR3 length: 13 amino acids. CDR3 in amino acids: CASSRTGAGELFF. In DNA, the CDR3 is TGTGCCAGCAGCCGGACAGGTGCCGGGGAGCTGTTTTTT.

This clonotype was detected a few times. The chain carries TRBV2 and TRBJ2-5; 7 bases match TRBD2. J was trimmed by 10 bases and V by 3 bases; bases with no gene match: 14. The CDR3 is 15 amino acids. Germline V lookup: CDR1 SNHLY, CDR2 FYNNEI. The CDR3 protein is CASSDHPGGHSGQYF. The CDR3 nucleotides read TGTGCCAGCAGTGATCACCCGGGGGGTCATAGCGGCCAGTACTTC.

A note on this clonotype: Germline and junction disagree at one end, which may indicate a read error. The chain recombines TRBV29-1 with TRBJ2-1; D perhaps matches TRBD1 (7 bases). This CDR3 comprises 15 residues. CDR1 SQVTM and CDR2 ANQGSEA come from the germline V gene. The CDR3 loop is CNVEGGQLFYNEQFF. The CDR3 coding sequence is TGCAACGTTGAGGGGGGACAGCTATTCTACAATGAGCAGTTCTTC.

The rearrangement links TRBV12-3 or TRBV12-4 to TRBJ1-5; TRBD1 might be the D (5 bases). Trimming pared 6 bases from V and 11 bases from J, leaving 17 bases between. The CDR3 sequence is 13 residues long. CDR3 in amino acids: CASRLGGRETQHF. The CDR3 DNA reads TGTGCCAGCAGATTGGGGGGGAGGGAAACCCAGCATTTT.

This clonotype was observed a handful of times. This sequence joins TRBV5-1 and TRBJ2-1, with D uncertain. Trimming pared 2 bases from V and 5 bases from J, leaving 14 bases between. CDR3 length equals 15 residues. Germline V lookup: CDR1 SGHRS, CDR2 YFSETQ. This CDR3 reads CASSLPRAEDNEQFF. CDR3 sequence (DNA): TGCGCCAGCAGCTTACCCCGGGCCGAAGACAATGAGCAGTTCTTC. The full variable domain, rest sourced from reference TRBV5-1 and TRBJ2-1, is KAGVTQTPRYLIKTRGQQVTLSCSPISGHRSVSWYQQTPGQGLQFLFEYFSETQRNKGNFPGRFSGRQFSNSRSEMNVSTLELGDSALYLCASSLPRAEDNEQFFGPGTRLTVL.

This clonotype was found a few times. The chain carries TRBV4-1 and TRBJ1-1, with 7 bases identical to TRBD1. V was pared by 3 bases and J by 5 bases, with 3 bases of the junction left unmatched. CDR3 length: 13 residues. Germline V lookup: CDR1 MGHRA, CDR2 YSYEKL. The CDR3 coding sequence is TGCGCCAGCAGCCACCAACAGGGGACTGAAGCTTTCTTT. Its protein is CASSHQQGTEAFF.

The rearrangement links TRBV28 to TRBJ2-5; a weak D match, TRBD1 (5 bases). The J call could be wrong; TRBJ2-1 is a better fit for the DNA end. Germline V lookup: CDR1 MDHEN, CDR2 SYDVKM. This CDR3 has 14 amino acids. The CDR3 region has the DNA TGTGCCAGCAGTGCCCCAGGGATCCAAGAGACCCAGTTCTTC. It translates to CASSAPGIQETQFF.

The chain recombines TRBV5-1 with TRBJ1-4; D perhaps matches TRBD1 (5 bases). The CDR3 loop spans 17 amino acids. CDR1 is SGHRS and CDR2 is YFSETQ in the germline V gene. V lost 2 bases, J lost 3 bases, and 17 bases lay in between. CDR3 in DNA: TGCGCCAGCAGCTTCCGCCAGAAGGGGACGGCTAATGAAAAACTGTTTTTT. It codes for CASSFRQKGTANEKLFF.

This rearrangement joins TRBV29-1 to TRBJ2-4; a possible D gene is TRBD1 (5 bases). The DNA end is a closer match to TRBJ2-5, so the J assignment may be wrong. This CDR3 region has 13 residues. Germline V gives CDR1 SQVTM, CDR2 ANQGSEA. CDR3 amino acids: CSVAPRTRETQYF. The CDR3 nucleotides are TGCAGCGTTGCCCCCAGGACACGGGAGACCCAGTACTTC.

The chain employs TRBV12-3 or TRBV12-4 and TRBJ2-7; the match to TRBD1 covers 7 bases. The CDR3 covers 15 residues. The V segment lost 5 bases and the J segment 3 bases; nucleotides outside the gene matches: 10. The CDR3 sequence: CASSPGQAEFYEQYF. DNA of the CDR3: TGTGCCAGCAGTCCCGGACAGGCGGAATTCTACGAGCAGTACTTC.

This clonotype occurred a few times. The chain combines TRBV3-1 with TRBJ2-1; D is possibly TRBD1 or TRBD2 (5 bases each). Trimming removed 0 bases from V and 2 bases from J, with 11 bases in between. CDR3 size: 16 residues. The germline V gene encodes CDR1 LGHDT and CDR2 YNNKEL (reference sequence). This chain's CDR3 is CASSQDQGPPYNEQFF. The CDR3 DNA follows: TGTGCCAGCAGCCAAGATCAGGGACCCCCCTACAATGAGCAGTTCTTC.

This clonotype has more than one count but fewer than ten. This sequence joins TRBV6-1 and TRBJ2-3; 9 bases align to TRBD1. Germline CDR1 and CDR2: MNHNS and SASEGT. J lost 5 bases, V lost 8 bases, and 5 bases had no gene match. The CDR3 spans 13 residues. CDR3 region: CASSEDRGDTQYF. In DNA, the CDR3 is TGTGCCAGCTCCGAGGACAGGGGAGATACGCAGTATTTT.

This clonotype was seen a few times. The chain uses TRBV29-1 and TRBJ2-5; the D gene could be TRBD1 or TRBD2 (6 bases each). CDR3 length: 13 amino acids. V was trimmed by 5 bases and J by 5 bases, leaving 15 bases between them. Germline-derived CDR1 and CDR2 are SQVTM and ANQGSEA. The CDR3 spells CSVRGGRGETQYF. The CDR3 coding sequence is TGCAGCGTTAGAGGGGGTCGGGGGGAGACCCAGTACTTC.

The CDR3: CATSGELAGHNEQFF. CDR3 bases: TGTGCCACCAGTGGCGAACTGGCCGGGCACAATGAGCAGTTCTTC. The rearrangement links TRBV24-1 to TRBJ2-1; D uncertain. Germline lookup yields CDR1 KGHDR and CDR2 SFDVKD. CDR3 length: 15 residues. Trimming shortened V by 5 bases and J by 5 bases, and 15 bases separated the two germline ends.

This clonotype was detected only a few times. This chain links TRBV27 with TRBJ2-7, with 7 bases lining up with TRBD2. The V segment lost 4 bases and the J segment 7 bases; nucleotides outside the gene matches: 7. This CDR3 contains 13 residues. CDR1 and CDR2 (germline): MNHEY, SMNVEV (reference sequence). The CDR3 region has the DNA TGTGCCAGCAGTTCCGCGGGAGTACGTGAGCAGTACTTC. Amino acids: CASSSAGVREQYF.

A few counts support this clonotype. The chain combines TRBV7-9 with TRBJ2-7, with 7 positions matching TRBD1. This CDR3 has 12 amino acids. Germline trimming cut 7 bases from V and 5 bases from J; bases unmatched to any gene: 5. Germline CDR1 and CDR2: SEHNR and FQNEAQ (reference sequence). DNA of the CDR3: TGTGCCAGCAAAACCACAGGGGACGAGCAGTACTTC. This codes for CASKTTGDEQYF.

The rearrangement links TRBV15 to TRBJ2-7, with 9 bases matching TRBD2. In germline, CDR1 is LNHNV, CDR2 YYDKDF (reference sequence). CDR3 size: 14 residues. Trimming cost V 6 bases and J 2 bases; bases outside gene matches: 5. CDR3 DNA sequence: TGTGCCACCAGAGATAGCGGGGGAGCCTACGAGCAGTACTTC. Encoded protein: CATRDSGGAYEQYF.

This chain joins TRBV5-6 and TRBJ1-5, with D tentatively TRBD1 (6 bases). Between the trimmed V and J ends, which lost 1 base and 6 bases, there was a span of 26 bases. The length of the CDR3 is 19 residues. From germline, CDR1 is SGHDT and CDR2 YYEEEE. The CDR3 is CASSLTSSFGGPVGQPQHF. The DNA of the CDR3 is TGTGCCAGCAGCTTGACCTCCTCGTTTGGGGGGCCGGTAGGTCAGCCCCAGCATTTT.

This chain links TRBV3-1 with TRBJ1-2; tentative D call: TRBD1 (6 bases). Germline lookup yields CDR1 LGHDT and CDR2 YNNKEL (reference sequence). Trimming took off 6 bases at V and 4 bases at J, with 12 bases between the two ends. The CDR3 is made up of 13 amino acids. Written as DNA, the CDR3 is TGTGCCAGCAGTGGTACAGGGCGCTATGGCTACACCTTC. Amino acid sequence: CASSGTGRYGYTF.

This clonotype was seen a handful of times. The chain couples TRBV11-3 to TRBJ2-2; D is possibly TRBD1 (5 bases). The CDR3 consists of 16 residues. Looked up from germline, CDR1 is SGHNT and CDR2 is YENEEA. Trimming removed 8 bases at V and 5 bases at J, with 21 bases between. The CDR3 sequence is CASSPSGAQQTGELFF. The DNA of the CDR3 is TGTGCCAGCTCCCCCTCTGGGGCACAACAGACCGGGGAGCTGTTTTTT.

This clonotype was seen more than once but under ten times. J is TRBJ2-1 and V is TRBV6-6; D is tentatively TRBD1 or TRBD2 (6 bases each). In germline, CDR1 is MNHNY, CDR2 SVGAGI (reference sequence). The CDR3 extends over 16 amino acids. V shed 0 bases and J shed 8 bases, with 17 bases lying between them. The CDR3 sequence is CASSYSGEARGDEQFF. The CDR3 region has the DNA TGTGCCAGCAGTTACTCTGGGGAGGCCAGGGGCGATGAGCAGTTCTTC.

The sample holds a few counts of this clonotype. The chain is built from TRBV4-3 and TRBJ2-7, with D perhaps matching TRBD1 (5 bases). Trimming removed 1 base from V and 6 bases from J, with 13 bases in between. Germline V gene sequence: CDR1 LGHNA, CDR2 YSLEER. The CDR3 spans 14 residues. The chain's CDR3 is CASSQGQRGGEQYF. The DNA for the CDR3 is TGCGCCAGCAGCCAAGGACAAAGGGGTGGCGAGCAGTACTTC.

J is TRBJ2-1 and V is TRBV7-9, with 9 bases that match TRBD2. The CDR3 is 15 amino acids. With 5 bases clipped from V and 4 bases from J, the junction kept 6 bases outside the gene matches. CDR1 is SEHNR, CDR2 FQNEAQ, per germline (reference sequence). CDR3 residues: CASSHGLAGYNEQFF. CDR3 DNA sequence: TGTGCCAGCAGCCACGGTCTAGCGGGATACAATGAGCAGTTCTTC.

J is TRBJ1-4 and V is TRBV7-9, with 8 bases identical to TRBD1. Germline values: CDR1 SEHNR, CDR2 FQNEAQ (reference sequence). There are 13 residues in the CDR3. Trimming took 5 bases from V and 8 from J; bases not matched to a gene: 4. The CDR3 DNA is TGTGCCAGCAGCCCGTCAGGGGGCGAAAAACTGTTTTTT. Protein: CASSPSGGEKLFF.

The table lists this clonotype with a few counts. The chain couples TRBV6-1 to TRBJ2-5, with D hard to call. The CDR3 consists of 12 residues. From germline, CDR1 is MNHNS and CDR2 SASEGT. V lost 8 bases and J lost 4, with 11 bases in between. The CDR3 is CASWAVGETQYF. The CDR3 DNA sequence: TGTGCCAGCTGGGCGGTTGGAGAGACCCAGTACTTC.

V usage is TRBV7-2 and J usage is TRBJ2-1, with D maybe TRBD2 (6 bases). CDR1 and CDR2 from the germline V gene are SGHTA and FQGNSA. This CDR3 contains 13 residues. Trimming stripped 0 bases from V and 9 bases from J, with 9 bases between. The CDR3 DNA follows: TGTGCCAGCAGCTTAGCGACGGAGGGTGAGCAGTTCTTC. Translation gives CASSLATEGEQFF.

This clonotype was counted between two and nine times. V gene TRBV6-6 combines with J gene TRBJ2-5, with D possibly being TRBD2 (5 bases). Trimming removed 6 bases from V and 2 bases from J, with 13 bases in between. Germline lookup yields CDR1 MNHNY and CDR2 SVGAGI (reference sequence). The CDR3 is made up of 14 amino acids. The DNA of the CDR3 is TGTGCCAGCAGCCCACCCGCGGGTCAAGAGACCCAGTACTTC. Translated: CASSPPAGQETQYF.